The T cell receptor beta chain described here comes from a study of blood T cell repertoires in COVID-19. Trimming removed 0 bases at V and 1 base at J, with 10 bases between. Germline CDR1 is SGHRS and CDR2 is YFSETQ. This CDR3 is 15 amino acids long. Original processing methods: For nucleated cells, counts were estimated from reference gene primer amplification. Libraries were prepared by immunoSEQ multiplex PCR; TCRdb keeps only in-frame clonotypes and omits some of them. The DNA gave D and trimming, while V, J and clone size come from that table. The data show just over 350,000 clones, with more than 85% seen just once and around 3% held by the top ten. The cohort comprised adults aged roughly 18 to 90 years residing in under 25 US areas. This clone occurred a few times.

The rearrangement links TRBV5-1 to TRBJ1-1, with D possibly TRBD1 on 5 matching bases. The clonotype comes from a woman aged 30 to 39 who had recovered from COVID-19. The specimen was PBMCs or T cells enriched from blood (not recorded which). The CDR3, as DNA: TGCGCCAGCAGCTTGGTGGGGCCCTCGAACACTGAAGCTTTCTTT. It yields the protein CASSLVGPSNTEAFF.